This TCR beta chain was found in a study of response to subunit inactivated influenza vaccine. TCRdb re-analysed the RT-PCR reads in MiXCR, keeping a single row per CDR3 protein. The sample yields fewer than 600,000 distinct CDR3 sequences, less than 7.5% seen once. CDR3 size: 18 residues. V was shortened by 2 bases and J by 2 bases, with 20 bases between the two germline ends. CDR1 is SGHRS and CDR2 is YFSETQ in the germline V gene. The chain recombines TRBV5-1 with TRBJ2-4; D is possibly TRBD1 (6 bases). The TCR was taken from a man aged 45 to 75 who received an inactivated influenza vaccine. Sequences were derived from PBMCs from blood, sampled about 23 months after vaccination. Here the CDR3 DNA reads TGCGCCAGCAGCTTCCCGGTGCAGGGGAGCTCGTCCAAAAACATTCAGTACTTC. It encodes CASSFPVQGSSSKNIQYF.